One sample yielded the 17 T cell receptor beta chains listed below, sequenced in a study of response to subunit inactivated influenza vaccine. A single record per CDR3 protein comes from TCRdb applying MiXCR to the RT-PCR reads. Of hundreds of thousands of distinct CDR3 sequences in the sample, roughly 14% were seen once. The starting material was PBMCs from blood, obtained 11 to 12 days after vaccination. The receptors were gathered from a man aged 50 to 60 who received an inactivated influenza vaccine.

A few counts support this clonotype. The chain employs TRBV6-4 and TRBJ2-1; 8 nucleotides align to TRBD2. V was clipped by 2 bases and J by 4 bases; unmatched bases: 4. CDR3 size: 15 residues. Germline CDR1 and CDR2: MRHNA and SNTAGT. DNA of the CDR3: TGTGCCAGCAGTGACCAGCGGGGGCCATACAATGAGCAGTTCTTC. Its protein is CASSDQRGPYNEQFF.

CDR3 residues: CASRTIQGTNEKLFF. CDR3 bases: TGTGCCAGCAGAACCATTCAGGGAACTAATGAAAAACTGTTTTTT. The rearrangement joins TRBV5-5 to TRBJ1-4; a weak D match, TRBD1 (5 bases). Trimming left V 5 bases short and J 1 base short, with 12 bases between. The CDR3 covers 15 residues. Germline assignment: CDR1 SGHKS and CDR2 YYEKEE (reference sequence).

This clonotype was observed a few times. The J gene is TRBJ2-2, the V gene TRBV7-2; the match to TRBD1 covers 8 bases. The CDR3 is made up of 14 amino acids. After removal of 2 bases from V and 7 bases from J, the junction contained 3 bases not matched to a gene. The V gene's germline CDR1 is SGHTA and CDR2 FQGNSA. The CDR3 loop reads CASSLQGANGELFF. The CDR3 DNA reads TGTGCCAGCAGCTTACAGGGGGCGAACGGGGAGCTGTTTTTT.

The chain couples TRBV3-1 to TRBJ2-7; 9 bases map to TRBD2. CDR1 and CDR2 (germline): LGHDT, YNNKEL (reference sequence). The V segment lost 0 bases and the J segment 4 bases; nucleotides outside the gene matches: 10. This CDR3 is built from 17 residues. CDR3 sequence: CASSQDLRASGMYEQYF. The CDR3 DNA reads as TGTGCCAGCAGCCAAGATCTCAGAGCTAGCGGGATGTACGAGCAGTACTTC.

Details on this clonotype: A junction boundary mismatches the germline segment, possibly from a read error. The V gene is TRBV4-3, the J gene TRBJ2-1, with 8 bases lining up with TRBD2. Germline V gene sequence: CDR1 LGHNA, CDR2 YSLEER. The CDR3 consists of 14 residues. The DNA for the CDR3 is TGCGCCAGCAGCAAAGACTGGACTAGCACCGTGCAGTTCTTC. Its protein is CASSKDWTSTVQFF.

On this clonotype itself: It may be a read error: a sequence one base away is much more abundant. CDR3: CAIGDRDRNGADTQYF. The CDR3 nucleotides read TGTGCCATCGGCGACCGGGACAGGAATGGAGCAGATACGCAGTATTTT. The genes are TRBV10-3 and TRBJ2-3; TRBD1 agrees at 8 bases. Germline V lookup: CDR1 ENHRY, CDR2 SYGVKD. The CDR3 runs 16 residues. V lost 8 bases, J lost 4 bases, and 14 bases stayed unmatched.

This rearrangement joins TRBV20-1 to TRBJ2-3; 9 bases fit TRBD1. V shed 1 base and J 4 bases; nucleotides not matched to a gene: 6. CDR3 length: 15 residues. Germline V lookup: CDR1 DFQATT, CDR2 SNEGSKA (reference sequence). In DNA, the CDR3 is TGCAGTGCTAGAGCGACAGGGGGAAGACCAGATACGCAGTATTTT. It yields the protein CSARATGGRPDTQYF.

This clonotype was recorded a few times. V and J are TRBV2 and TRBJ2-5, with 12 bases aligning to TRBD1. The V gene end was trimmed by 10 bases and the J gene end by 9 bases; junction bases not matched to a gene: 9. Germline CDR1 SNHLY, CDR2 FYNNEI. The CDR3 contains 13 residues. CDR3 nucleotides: TGTGCCACCGTGGGACAGGGGGCTGTGGCCCAGTACTTC. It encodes CATVGQGAVAQYF.

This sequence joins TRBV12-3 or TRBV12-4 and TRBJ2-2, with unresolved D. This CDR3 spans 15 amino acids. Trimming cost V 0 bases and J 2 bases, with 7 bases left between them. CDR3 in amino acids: CASSLAPQNTGELFF. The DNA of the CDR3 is TGTGCCAGCAGTTTAGCGCCCCAAAACACCGGGGAGCTGTTTTTT.

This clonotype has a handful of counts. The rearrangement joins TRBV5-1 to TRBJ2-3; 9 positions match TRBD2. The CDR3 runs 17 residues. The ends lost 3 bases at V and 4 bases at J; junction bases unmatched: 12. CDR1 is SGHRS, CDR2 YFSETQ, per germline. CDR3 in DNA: TGCGCCAGCAGCTCGGGCCTTAGCGGGAGAAGCCCAGATACGCAGTATTTT. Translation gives CASSSGLSGRSPDTQYF.

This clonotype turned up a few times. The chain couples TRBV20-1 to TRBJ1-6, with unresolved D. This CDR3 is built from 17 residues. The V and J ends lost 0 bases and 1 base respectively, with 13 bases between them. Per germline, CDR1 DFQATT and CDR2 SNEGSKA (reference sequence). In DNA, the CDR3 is TGCAGTGCTAGAGATCTCGGGGAGAGTTCCTATAATTCACCCCTCCACTTT. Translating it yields CSARDLGESSYNSPLHF.

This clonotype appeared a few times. The CDR3 is CSATGWGNEQFF. CDR3 sequence (DNA): TGCAGTGCTACGGGTTGGGGCAATGAGCAGTTCTTC. The chain has TRBV20-1 and TRBJ2-1; D is undetermined. The CDR3 contains 12 residues. The ends were cut back, 4 bases at V and 6 bases at J, with 10 bases in the middle. CDR1 DFQATT and CDR2 SNEGSKA come from the germline V gene (reference sequence).

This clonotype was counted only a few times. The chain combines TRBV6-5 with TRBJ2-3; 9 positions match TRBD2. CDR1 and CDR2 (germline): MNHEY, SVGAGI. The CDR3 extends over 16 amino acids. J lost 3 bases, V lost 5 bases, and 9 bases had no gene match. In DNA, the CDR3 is TGTGCCAGCAGTCTACAGGGCGGGGGGGCGACAGATACGCAGTATTTT. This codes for CASSLQGGGATDTQYF.

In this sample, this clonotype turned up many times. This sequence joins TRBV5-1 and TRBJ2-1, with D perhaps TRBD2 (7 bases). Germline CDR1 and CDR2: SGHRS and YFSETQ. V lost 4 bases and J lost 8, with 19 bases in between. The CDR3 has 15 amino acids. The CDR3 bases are TGCGCCAGCAGCGCCGGGCGGGGGCGAAGTGATGAGCAGTTCTTC. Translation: CASSAGRGRSDEQFF.

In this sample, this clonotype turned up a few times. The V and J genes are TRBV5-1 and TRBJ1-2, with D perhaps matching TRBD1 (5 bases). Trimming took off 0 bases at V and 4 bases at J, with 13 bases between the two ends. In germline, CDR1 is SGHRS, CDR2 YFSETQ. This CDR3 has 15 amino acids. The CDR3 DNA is TGCGCCAGCAGCTTGGACCATAGGGGAAGCTATGGCTACACCTTC. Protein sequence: CASSLDHRGSYGYTF.

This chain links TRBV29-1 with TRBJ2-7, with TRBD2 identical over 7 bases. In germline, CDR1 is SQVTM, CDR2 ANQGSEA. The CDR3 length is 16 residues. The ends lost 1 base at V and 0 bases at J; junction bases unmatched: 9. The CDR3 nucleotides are TGCAGCGTTGAAGCCGCCTCTAGCGGAAGCTCCTACGAGCAGTACTTC. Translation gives CSVEAASSGSSYEQYF.

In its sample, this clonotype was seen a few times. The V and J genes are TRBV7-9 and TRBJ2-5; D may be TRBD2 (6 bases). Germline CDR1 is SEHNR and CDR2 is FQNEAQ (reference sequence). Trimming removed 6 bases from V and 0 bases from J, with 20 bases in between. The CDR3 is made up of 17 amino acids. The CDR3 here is CASRPPLRGPYQETQYF. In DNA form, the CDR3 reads TGTGCCAGCAGGCCCCCCTTGCGGGGACCGTACCAAGAGACCCAGTACTTC. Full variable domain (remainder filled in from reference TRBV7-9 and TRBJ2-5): DTGVSQNPRHKITKRGQNVTFRCDPISEHNRLYWYRQTLGQGPEFLTYFQNEAQLEKSRLLSDRFSAERPKGSFSTLEIQRTEQGDSAMYLCASRPPLRGPYQETQYFGPGTRLLVL.